This T cell receptor beta chain came from a study of T cell repertoires in aging, cancer and after chemotherapy. Overall study: Six age groups, ranging from 30 or younger to 70 or older, included the donors.

Peripheral blood genomic DNA, not sorted cells or RNA, was the template. Multiplex touch-down PCR with TRB-A/B primers amplified rearranged V-D-J TRB sequences. TCRdb fed the multiplex PCR reads into MiXCR, producing one record per CDR3 protein. The sample lists 750 to 900 distinct CDR3 sequences, approximately 21% occurring once. CDR3 size: 15 residues. Germline CDR1 SEHNR, CDR2 FQNEAQ (reference sequence). A few counts support this clonotype. A junction end diverges from the germline sequence, so it may reflect a read error. This chain joins TRBV7-9 and TRBJ1-3, with D unresolved. The sequencing input was blood. This receptor was taken from a human donor in good health. CDR3 loop: CASSGERDPGDTIYF. The CDR3 bases are TGTGCCAGCAGCGGAGAGAGAGATCCTGGAGACACCATATATTTT.